The present T cell receptor (beta chain) was sequenced within a study of T cell responses to AZD1222 COVID-19 vaccine. Study details: Some second doses came at about 4 weeks and others at about 12 weeks; these were pooled.

Comment on this clone: Its antigen is unknown. This CDR3 is also generated by other DNA sequences in the sample.

Study outcomes and limitations: A rise in Spike-specific TCR breadth and depth followed two AZD1222 doses. Possibly, clonal diversity was underestimated; donors were largely white British and included more females.

The CDR3 loop spans 13 amino acids. CDR1 and CDR2 (germline): MNHEY, SVGAGI. Trimming removed 6 bases from V and 4 bases from J; junction bases left unmatched: 3. The repertoire was sequenced with immunoSEQ multiplex PCR; TCRdb's copy has only in-frame clones and lacks some. The sample holds 150,000 or so clones; over 90% are singletons and the top ten take around 2.3%. This TCR was recovered from an adult in good health. The specimen was peripheral blood, collected on day 0 of AZD1222 vaccination. The rearrangement links TRBV6-5 to TRBJ1-5, with TRBD1 matching over 7 bases. CDR3 amino acids: CASSKGANQPQHF. The CDR3 DNA reads TGTGCCAGCAGCAAGGGGGCTAATCAGCCCCAGCATTTT.